This record concerns one T cell receptor beta chain sequence. Its antigen is still unknown. No much larger clonotype is one base removed from it; base qualities were not supplied. Genomic DNA was isolated from the sorted cells so that the TCRbeta CDR3 region could be sequenced. The immunoSEQ Assay was used for sequencing of TCRbeta CDR3 regions. TCRdb holds this immuneACCESS table with in-frame rearrangements only. Some clones are missing; in checked studies, unresolved V genes explain under half, and the rest has no known cause. A total of 80,000 to 85,000 clones appear in this sample, just over 85% of them only once. In total, the top ten clones hold over 5% of the sample. The entry originates in a study of OX40 agonist ivuxolimab in advanced cancers. Broadly, across the study: The costimulatory receptor OX40 (CD134) was targeted by ivuxolimab, a fully human IgG2 agonistic monoclonal antibody. Intravenous ivuxolimab was administered to patients every 2 weeks at six dose levels: 0.01, 0.1, 0.3, 1.5, 3 and 10 mg/kg. Among the approximately 54 dose-escalation patients, some 19 had hepatocellular carcinoma, roughly 15 melanoma, 9 renal cell carcinoma and 9 head and neck cancer. A male proportion of 82.7% and a mean age of 60 years, ranging from about 23 to 90, were recorded for the dose-escalation cohort. Prior anti-PD-1, anti-PD-L1 or anti-CTLA-4 therapy was permitted, and checkpoint inhibitors had been received by roughly two fifths of dose-escalation patients. Partial responses occurred in three dose-escalation patients: two with cutaneous melanoma and one with hepatocellular carcinoma. Peripheral TCRbeta sequencing aimed to test whether ivuxolimab altered TCR sequence diversity and caused clonal T-cell expansion. The monotherapy dose-escalation portion (N of about 49 patients) of the phase I ivuxolimab trial is reported in the paper.

Patients with autoimmune disease history or receiving systemic immunosuppression were excluded from the trial. In every dose cohort, peripheral blood was drawn for TCR sequencing at baseline, cycle 4 day 1, and cycle 7 day 1. Samples were obtained from an open-label, multicenter, first-in-human phase I dose-escalation trial of ivuxolimab. The trial enrolled adults with locally advanced or metastatic head and neck squamous cell, hepatocellular, melanoma or renal cell carcinoma. Before TCR sequencing, CD4+ T cells and CD8+ T cells were sorted from peripheral blood as separate populations. The investigation overall reported the following: Low levels of normalized T-cell clonal expansion were also seen in some patients who did not respond. On average, CD8+ T cells showed more expanded clones than CD4+ T cells after ivuxolimab. Antigen specificity was not determined for the clonally expanded peripheral T cells. At doses of 0.1 to 3.0 mg/kg, clonal expansion of both CD4+ and CD8+ blood T cells was observed from baseline to week 6. In the 0.1-3.0 mg/kg groups, partial responders were among the patients with the lowest normalized peripheral clonal expansion, particularly in CD8+ T cells.

The CDR3 has 13 amino acids, counting the end cysteine and phenylalanine. The CDR3 DNA has 39 bases and is translated from base 1. Trimming costs V 4 bases and J 0 bases, and their ends lie 6 bases apart. The clonotype comes from an adult with an advanced solid tumor such as melanoma, head and neck, liver or kidney cancer. The starting material was CD4+ or CD8+ T cells sorted from blood, obtained in a trial of the OX40 agonist ivuxolimab. The receptor chain draws on TRBV23-1 and TRBJ1-1, with the D gene not confidently named. TRBV23-1 is an ORF for which the function is uncertain. The sequenced DNA is TGCGCCAGCAGTCGGCCTATGAACACTGAAGCTTTCTTT. It translates to CASSRPMNTEAFF.